The 24 T cell receptor beta chains given below trace back to one sample, sequenced in a study of shared clonotypes between healthy human individuals. TCRdb's table, derived via immunoSEQ multiplex PCR, lists solely in-frame clones and lacks some. Of roughly 2.2 million clones detected, around 90% appear once; the ten largest clones hold around 0.38%. The sample taken for sequencing was naive CD4+ T cells from PBMCs. Indicated subset: CD45RA+ positively selected. The receptor set was obtained from a man younger than 35 in good health. Some clones in this sample may be carry-over from other donors' samples.

The rearrangement joins TRBV28 to TRBJ2-2, with D maybe TRBD2 (6 bases). The CDR3 is 14 residues long. Trimming cost V 6 bases and J 9 bases, with 17 bases left between them. Germline V gives CDR1 MDHEN, CDR2 SYDVKM. The CDR3 DNA is TGTGCCAGCAGCCCCGGGAGATCCAGCAGGGAGCTGTTTTTT. Its protein is CASSPGRSSRELFF.

V usage is TRBV7-9 and J usage is TRBJ2-1, with 9 bases lining up with TRBD2. The length of the CDR3 is 15 residues. Germline CDR1 SEHNR, CDR2 FQNEAQ (reference sequence). Losses at the gene ends were 1 base for V and 4 bases for J; bases not matched to a gene: 2. CDR3 region: CASSLGLAVYNEQFF. For the CDR3, the DNA is TGTGCCAGCAGCTTAGGACTAGCGGTTTACAATGAGCAGTTCTTC.

Comment on this clone: This same CDR3 is encoded by further DNA sequences in the sample. V gene TRBV7-3 combines with J gene TRBJ2-1, with 7 bases matching TRBD2. The CDR3 totals 15 residues. Germline V CDR1 and CDR2: SGHTA, FQGTGA. Germline trimming cut 1 base from V and 1 base from J; bases unmatched to any gene: 1. CDR3 loop: CASSLRRESYNEQFF. The CDR3 DNA reads TGTGCCAGCAGCTTAAGGCGGGAGTCCTACAATGAGCAGTTCTTC.

This chain connects TRBV5-1 to TRBJ1-4; perhaps TRBD1 as D (6 bases). The CDR3 covers 18 residues. Trimming left V 4 bases short and J 0 bases short, with 19 bases between. Germline CDR1 SGHRS, CDR2 YFSETQ. The CDR3 region has the DNA TGCGCCAGCAGCCCTGGTAGGGGGTCCTCTGCAACTAATGAAAAACTGTTTTTT. Amino acid sequence: CASSPGRGSSATNEKLFF. The full variable domain, with the rest looked up from reference TRBV5-1 and TRBJ1-4, is KAGVTQTPRYLIKTRGQQVTLSCSPISGHRSVSWYQQTPGQGLQFLFEYFSETQRNKGNFPGRFSGRQFSNSRSEMNVSTLELGDSALYLCASSPGRGSSATNEKLFFGSGTQLSVL.

The V call is TRBV7-9, the J call TRBJ2-1; 13 bases match TRBD2. This CDR3 spans 16 amino acids. With V trimmed by 5 bases and J by 7 bases, 8 bases remained unmatched. Germline lookup yields CDR1 SEHNR and CDR2 FQNEAQ (reference sequence). CDR3 region: CASSPPGLAGSNEQFF. CDR3 in DNA: TGTGCCAGCAGCCCCCCGGGACTAGCGGGATCGAATGAGCAGTTCTTC.

The chain joins TRBV5-1 to TRBJ2-7; 7 bases match TRBD1. The CDR3 runs 15 residues. The J segment lost 3 bases and the V segment lost 3 bases, leaving 9 bases of the junction unmatched. Germline CDR1 is SGHRS and CDR2 is YFSETQ. CDR3 sequence (DNA): TGCGCCAGCAGCTCAGACAGGGACCACATCTACGAGCAGTACTTC. The encoded protein is CASSSDRDHIYEQYF.

This chain joins TRBV2 and TRBJ1-1; 8 bases align to TRBD1. The ends lost 4 bases at V and 5 bases at J; junction bases unmatched: 9. Germline-derived CDR1 and CDR2 are SNHLY and FYNNEI. The CDR3 is made up of 15 amino acids. The CDR3 region is CASSAYGQGGTEAFF. The CDR3 DNA reads as TGTGCCAGCAGTGCTTATGGACAGGGTGGGACTGAAGCTTTCTTT.

The chain joins TRBV4-2 to TRBJ2-3; TRBD2 agrees at 14 bases. CDR3 length: 18 amino acids. CDR1 and CDR2 from the germline V gene are LGHNA and YNFKEQ. The V gene end was trimmed by 4 bases and the J gene end by 5 bases; junction bases not matched to a gene: 11. CDR3: CASSRPPGLAGVGDTQYF. The CDR3 DNA reads TGTGCCAGCAGCCGTCCTCCGGGACTAGCGGGAGTGGGAGATACGCAGTATTTT.

The V call is TRBV19, the J call TRBJ1-1; no firm D call. Looked up from germline, CDR1 is LNHDA and CDR2 is SQIVND (reference sequence). Trimming cost V 5 bases and J 5 bases, with 12 bases left between them. The CDR3 spans 13 residues. The CDR3 loop is CASSLGSWTEAFF. The CDR3, as DNA: TGTGCCAGTAGTCTCGGGAGTTGGACTGAAGCTTTCTTT.

This clone was counted a few times. The chain links TRBV18 to TRBJ1-4; tentatively, D is TRBD1 (5 bases). The CDR3 contains 15 residues. V lost 4 bases to trimming and J lost 5 bases, with 14 bases between them. CDR1 KGHSH and CDR2 LQKENI come from the germline V gene. The CDR3 sequence is CASSLNRWGNEKLFF. The CDR3 nucleotides are TGTGCCAGCTCACTGAACAGGTGGGGGAATGAAAAACTGTTTTTT.

A remark on this clone: Other DNA sequences in the same sample also yield this CDR3. This chain connects TRBV15 to TRBJ2-7; 10 nucleotides align to TRBD2. V gave up 1 base and J gave up 4 bases; unmatched junction bases: 4. The CDR3 runs to 15 residues. Germline CDR1 LNHNV, CDR2 YYDKDF (reference sequence). The DNA of the CDR3 is TGTGCCACCAGCAGAGGAACTAGCGGGAATTACGAGCAGTACTTC. This translates into CATSRGTSGNYEQYF.

A note on this clone: The same CDR3 arises from other DNA sequences in this sample as well. V gene TRBV30 combines with J gene TRBJ2-1; 9 bases align to TRBD2. The CDR3 has 13 amino acids. Germline CDR1 reads GTSNPN; CDR2 reads SVGIG (reference sequence). V dropped 0 bases and J dropped 7; count of bases not matched to a gene: 1. The CDR3 coding sequence is TGTGCCTGGAGTGTAGGACTAGCGAATGAGCAGTTCTTC. It encodes CAWSVGLANEQFF.

The chain uses TRBV10-2 and TRBJ2-7; weak D call: TRBD2 (7 bases). The germline CDR1 and CDR2 sequences are WSHSY and SAAADI. The ends were cut back, 4 bases at V and 7 bases at J, with 17 bases in the middle. The length of the CDR3 is 14 residues. CDR3 protein: CASSGGGGAREQYF. CDR3 sequence (DNA): TGCGCCAGCAGTGGGGGAGGGGGAGCGAGGGAGCAGTACTTC.

Concerning this clone: Other DNA sequences in this sample translate to the same CDR3. V gene TRBV28 combines with J gene TRBJ2-7; 8 nucleotides align to TRBD1. CDR3 length: 13 amino acids. The J segment lost 1 base and the V segment lost 6 bases, leaving 2 bases of the junction unmatched. Looked up from germline, CDR1 is MDHEN and CDR2 is SYDVKM. CDR3 DNA sequence: TGTGCCAGCAGACGGACAGGGTCCTACGAGCAGTACTTC. It codes for CASRRTGSYEQYF.

The chain has TRBV2 and TRBJ2-3; a possible D gene is TRBD1 (6 bases). Deletions cut 8 bases from V and 2 bases from J, with 11 bases between. This CDR3 has 13 residues. Germline lookup yields CDR1 SNHLY and CDR2 FYNNEI. The CDR3 coding sequence is TGTGCCAGCGCCGGGACAAACACAGATACGCAGTATTTT. Residues: CASAGTNTDTQYF.

Note on this clone: Different DNA sequences within this sample yield the same CDR3. The rearrangement links TRBV10-3 to TRBJ1-5, with D tentatively TRBD1 (6 bases). Trimming shortened V by 0 bases and J by 7 bases, and 10 bases separated the two germline ends. The V gene's germline CDR1 is ENHRY and CDR2 SYGVKD. This CDR3 spans 14 amino acids. The CDR3 nucleotides are TGTGCCATCAGTGAGTCTGGGGGCGGACAGCCCCAGCATTTT. Protein product: CAISESGGGQPQHF.

Concerning this clone: This same CDR3 is encoded by further DNA sequences in the sample. The chain combines TRBV9 with TRBJ2-3; D may be TRBD2 (5 bases). In germline, CDR1 is SGDLS, CDR2 YYNGEE. Trimming removed 4 bases at V and 4 bases at J, with 10 bases between. The CDR3 has 13 amino acids. This CDR3 reads CASSPGTADTQYF. The CDR3 DNA reads as TGTGCCAGCAGCCCGGGAACAGCAGATACGCAGTATTTT. The entire variable domain, with the rest obtained from reference TRBV9 and TRBJ2-3, is as follows: DSGVTQTPKHLITATGQRVTLRCSPRSGDLSVYWYQQSLDQGLQFLIQYYNGEERAKGNILERFSAQQFPDLHSELNLSSLELGDSALYFCASSPGTADTQYFGPGTRLTVL.

This clone is a singleton in its sample. The sample carries other DNA sequences with the same CDR3. V and J are TRBV5-1 and TRBJ1-1; tentatively, D is TRBD1 (6 bases). V was cut by 4 bases and J by 4 bases, with 14 bases left in between. Germline-derived CDR1 and CDR2 are SGHRS and YFSETQ. The CDR3 totals 14 residues. The DNA for the CDR3 is TGCGCCAGCAGCCCACAGGGAGTTGGCACTGAAGCTTTCTTT. Its translation is CASSPQGVGTEAFF.

The rearrangement joins TRBV27 to TRBJ2-7, with D possibly matching TRBD1 (6 bases). V shed 3 bases and J shed 4 bases, with 10 bases lying between them. The CDR3 spans 13 residues. Germline CDR1 reads MNHEY; CDR2 reads SMNVEV (reference sequence). The CDR3 sequence is CASSLVGQYEQYF. The CDR3 DNA reads as TGTGCCAGCAGTTTGGTCGGACAGTACGAGCAGTACTTC.

This clone was seen just once. The genes are TRBV9 and TRBJ2-7, with 9 bases lining up with TRBD1. In germline, CDR1 is SGDLS, CDR2 YYNGEE. The trim removed 5 bases at V and 6 bases at J, leaving 9 bases unmatched. This CDR3 spans 14 amino acids. The CDR3 protein is CASSYGGQGIEQYF. The CDR3 bases are TGTGCCAGCAGTTACGGCGGACAGGGGATCGAGCAGTACTTC.

The chain uses TRBV7-8 and TRBJ1-4; TRBD1 matches at 11 bases. CDR3 length: 14 amino acids. Per the germline V gene, CDR1 is SGHVS and CDR2 is FQNEAQ. The junction had 5 bases not matched to a gene; V was cut back by 4 bases and J by 10 bases. The CDR3, as DNA: TGTGCCAGCAGCTCCGGGACAGGGGGTGGAAAACTGTTTTTT. The encoded protein is CASSSGTGGGKLFF.

The chain carries TRBV28 and TRBJ2-2; 10 bases are shared with TRBD2. The CDR3 sequence is 16 residues long. The trim removed 5 bases at V and 0 bases at J, leaving 3 bases unmatched. Germline V lookup: CDR1 MDHEN, CDR2 SYDVKM. CDR3 protein: CASSSGRAPNTGELFF. CDR3 sequence (DNA): TGTGCCAGCAGTAGCGGGAGGGCCCCGAACACCGGGGAGCTGTTTTTT.

The chain is built from TRBV5-1 and TRBJ1-5; maybe TRBD1 (5 bases). CDR1 SGHRS and CDR2 YFSETQ come from the germline V gene. The CDR3 covers 15 residues. V lost 4 bases, J lost 2 bases, and 13 bases lay in between. DNA for the CDR3: TGCGCCAGCAGCCTCAGACCGGGGGGCAATCAGCCCCAGCATTTT. Its translation is CASSLRPGGNQPQHF.

The count of this clone is one. DNA for the CDR3: TGTGCCAGCAGTGAAGCGCCGGGAGGGGGGTACAATGAGCAGTTCTTC. Amino acid sequence: CASSEAPGGGYNEQFF. The chain joins TRBV6-1 to TRBJ2-1; 8 bases align to TRBD2. Germline CDR1 and CDR2: MNHNS and SASEGT. The junction had 5 bases not matched to a gene; V was cut back by 0 bases and J by 4 bases. The CDR3 consists of 16 residues.